Included here is one T cell receptor (beta chain) sequence, with context. Which antigen it targets is not known. One base away there is no much larger clone; base qualities are not given. This entry comes from a study of OX40 agonist ivuxolimab in advanced cancers. Describing the broader study: The costimulatory receptor OX40 (CD134) was targeted by ivuxolimab, a fully human IgG2 agonistic monoclonal antibody. Intravenous ivuxolimab was administered to patients every 2 weeks at six dose levels: 0.01, 0.1, 0.3, 1.5, 3 and 10 mg/kg. Partial responses were achieved by three dose-escalation patients, of whom one had hepatocellular carcinoma and two had cutaneous melanoma. Patients were allowed to have had prior anti-PD-1, anti-PD-L1 or anti-CTLA-4 therapy, and approximately 43% of the dose-escalation patients had previously received checkpoint inhibitors. Peripheral TCRbeta sequencing aimed to test whether ivuxolimab altered TCR sequence diversity and caused clonal T-cell expansion. The paper describes the monotherapy dose-escalation part (N = 52 patients) of the phase I trial of ivuxolimab. A male proportion of 82.7% and a mean age of about 60 years, ranging from roughly 23 to 85, were recorded for the dose-escalation cohort. Of the roughly 51 dose-escalation patients, hepatocellular carcinoma was present in 19, melanoma in roughly 15, renal cell carcinoma in 9 and head and neck cancer in 9.

The trial excluded patients who had a history of autoimmune disease or were on systemic immunosuppression. Peripheral blood for TCR sequencing was drawn from every dose cohort at baseline, at cycle 4 day 1 and at cycle 7 day 1. Samples came from an open-label, multicenter, first-in-human phase I dose-escalation trial of ivuxolimab. Adults with locally advanced or metastatic melanoma, renal cell carcinoma, hepatocellular carcinoma or head and neck squamous cell carcinoma were enrolled in the trial. Before TCR sequencing, CD4+ and CD8+ T cells were separately sorted from peripheral blood. Its CDR3 holds 15 amino acids, cysteine through phenylalanine. Only the CDR3 DNA stays, 45 bases, in frame from base 1. The germline V gene encodes CDR1 SNHLY and CDR2 FYNNEI. V loses 10 bases of germline sequence and J loses 0 bases, and the interval between the two ends is 15 bases. The study at large found these results: After ivuxolimab, CD8+ T cells had more expanded clones than CD4+ T cells on average. Low levels of normalized T-cell clonal expansion were also seen in some patients who did not respond. In the 0.1-3.0 mg/kg groups, partial responders had among the lowest normalized peripheral clonal expansion, particularly in CD8+ T cells. At doses of 0.1 to 3.0 mg/kg, clonal expansion of both CD4+ and CD8+ T cells in blood was seen between baseline and week 6. The antigen specificity of the clonally expanded peripheral T cells was not determined.

For sequencing of the TCRbeta CDR3 region, genomic DNA was extracted from the sorted cells. TCRbeta CDR3 regions were sequenced using the immunoSEQ Assay. Drawn from immuneACCESS, this table holds only the in-frame rearrangements with V and J called that TCRdb kept. Clones are partly lost; checked studies trace under half to an unresolved V gene and leave the rest unexplained. This sample holds approximately 40,000 clones; 80% to 90% were observed only once. The ten largest clones add up to about a sixth of the sample. This TCR came from an adult with an advanced solid tumor such as melanoma, head and neck, liver or kidney cancer. The sequences come from CD4+ or CD8+ T cells sorted from blood, collected in a trial of the OX40 agonist ivuxolimab. The chain is encoded by TRBV2 joined to TRBJ2-2, with the D segment identity uncertain. The sequenced DNA is TGTGCCATCCTTCCCGACTCGACGAACACCGGGGAGCTGTTTTTT. Its protein reads: CAILPDSTNTGELFF.